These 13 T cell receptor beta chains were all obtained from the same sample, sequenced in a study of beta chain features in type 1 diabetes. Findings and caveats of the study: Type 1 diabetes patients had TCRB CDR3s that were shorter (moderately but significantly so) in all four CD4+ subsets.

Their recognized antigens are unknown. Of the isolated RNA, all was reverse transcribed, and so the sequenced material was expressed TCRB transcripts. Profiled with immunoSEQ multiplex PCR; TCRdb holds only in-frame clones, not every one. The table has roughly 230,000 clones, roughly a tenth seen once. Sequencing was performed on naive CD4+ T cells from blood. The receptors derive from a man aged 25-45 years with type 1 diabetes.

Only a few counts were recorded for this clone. DNA of the CDR3: TGCGCCAGCAGCCAAGATAGGACAGGGCATTACGAGCAGTACTTC. It codes for CASSQDRTGHYEQYF. The V and J genes are TRBV4-3 and TRBJ2-7; the match to TRBD1 covers 8 bases. Germline loops: CDR1 LGHNA, CDR2 YSLEER. Germline trimming cut 0 bases from V and 4 bases from J; bases unmatched to any gene: 5. This CDR3 contains 15 residues.

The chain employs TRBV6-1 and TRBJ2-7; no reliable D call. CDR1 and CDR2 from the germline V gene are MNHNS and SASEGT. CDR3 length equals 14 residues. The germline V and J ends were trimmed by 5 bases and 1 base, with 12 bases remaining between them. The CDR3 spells CASSQIGVSYEQYF. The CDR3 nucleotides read TGTGCCAGCAGTCAAATCGGAGTTTCCTACGAGCAGTACTTC.

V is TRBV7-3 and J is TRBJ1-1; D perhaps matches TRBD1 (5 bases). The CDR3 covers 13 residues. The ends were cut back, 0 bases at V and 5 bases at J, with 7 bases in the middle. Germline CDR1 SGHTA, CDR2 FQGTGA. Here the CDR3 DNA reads TGTGCCAGCAGCTTAACTCAGGGTACTGAAGCTTTCTTT. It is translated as CASSLTQGTEAFF. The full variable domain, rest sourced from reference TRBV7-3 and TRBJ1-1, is GAGVSQTPSNKVTEKGKYVELRCDPISGHTALYWYRQSLGQGPEFLIYFQGTGAADDSGLPNDRFFAVRPEGSVSTLKIQRTERGDSAVYLCASSLTQGTEAFFGQGTRLTVV.

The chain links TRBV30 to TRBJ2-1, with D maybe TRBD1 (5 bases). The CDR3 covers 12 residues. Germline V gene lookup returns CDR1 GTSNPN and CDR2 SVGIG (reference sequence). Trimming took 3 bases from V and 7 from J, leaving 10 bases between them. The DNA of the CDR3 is TGTGCCTGGAGAGGGGCTTGGAATGAGCAGTTCTTC. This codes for CAWRGAWNEQFF.

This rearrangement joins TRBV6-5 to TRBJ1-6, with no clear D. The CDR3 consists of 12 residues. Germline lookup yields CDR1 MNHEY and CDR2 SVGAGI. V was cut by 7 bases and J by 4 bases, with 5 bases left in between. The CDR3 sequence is CASKEYNSPLHF. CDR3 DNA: TGTGCCAGCAAGGAGTATAATTCACCCCTCCACTTT.

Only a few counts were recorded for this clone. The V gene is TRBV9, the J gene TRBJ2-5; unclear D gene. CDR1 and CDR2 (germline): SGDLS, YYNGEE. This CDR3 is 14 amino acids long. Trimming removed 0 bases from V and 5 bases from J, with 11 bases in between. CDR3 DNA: TGTGCCAGCAGCGTAGAGAGCATCTCGGAGACCCAGTACTTC. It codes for CASSVESISETQYF.

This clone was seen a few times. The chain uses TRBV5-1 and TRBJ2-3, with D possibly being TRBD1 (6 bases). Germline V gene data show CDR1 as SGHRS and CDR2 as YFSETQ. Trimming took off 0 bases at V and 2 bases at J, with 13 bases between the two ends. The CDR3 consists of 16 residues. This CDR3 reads CASSLAQGPNTDTQYF. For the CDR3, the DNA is TGCGCCAGCAGCTTGGCACAGGGCCCTAACACAGATACGCAGTATTTT.

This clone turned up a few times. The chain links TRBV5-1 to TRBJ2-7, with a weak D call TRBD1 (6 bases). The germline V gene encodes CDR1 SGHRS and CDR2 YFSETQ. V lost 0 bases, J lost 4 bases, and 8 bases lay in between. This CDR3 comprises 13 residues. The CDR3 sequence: CASSLEQGYEQYF. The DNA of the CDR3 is TGCGCCAGCAGCTTGGAACAGGGTTACGAGCAGTACTTC.

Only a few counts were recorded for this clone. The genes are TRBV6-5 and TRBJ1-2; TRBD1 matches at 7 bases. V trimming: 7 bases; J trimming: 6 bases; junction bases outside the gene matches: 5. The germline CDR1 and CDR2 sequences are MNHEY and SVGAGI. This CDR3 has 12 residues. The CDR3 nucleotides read TGTGCCAGCACCAGGACAGGCGATGGCTACACCTTC. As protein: CASTRTGDGYTF.

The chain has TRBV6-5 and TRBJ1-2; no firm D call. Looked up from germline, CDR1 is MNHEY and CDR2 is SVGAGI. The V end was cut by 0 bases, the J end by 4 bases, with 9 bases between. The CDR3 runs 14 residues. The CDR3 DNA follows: TGTGCCAGCAGTTACTCGCAGAACGCCTATGGCTACACCTTC. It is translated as CASSYSQNAYGYTF.

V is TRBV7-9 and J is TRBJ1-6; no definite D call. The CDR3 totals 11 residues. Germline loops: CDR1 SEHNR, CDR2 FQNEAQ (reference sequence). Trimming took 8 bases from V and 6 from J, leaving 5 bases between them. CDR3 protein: CASGINSPLHF. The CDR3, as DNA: TGTGCCAGCGGCATTAATTCACCCCTCCACTTT.

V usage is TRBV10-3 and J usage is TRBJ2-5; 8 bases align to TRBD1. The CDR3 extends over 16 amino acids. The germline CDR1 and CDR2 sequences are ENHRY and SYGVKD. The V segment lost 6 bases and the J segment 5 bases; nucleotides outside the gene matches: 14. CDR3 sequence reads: CAISGGVDRALETQYF. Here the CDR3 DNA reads TGTGCCATCAGCGGAGGAGTGGACAGGGCGCTTGAGACCCAGTACTTC.

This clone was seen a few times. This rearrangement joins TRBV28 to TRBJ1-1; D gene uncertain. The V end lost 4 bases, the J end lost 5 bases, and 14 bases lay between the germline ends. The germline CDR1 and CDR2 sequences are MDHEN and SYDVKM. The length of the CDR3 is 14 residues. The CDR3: CASSSSALGTEAFF. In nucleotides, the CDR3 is TGTGCCAGCAGTTCCTCGGCCCTCGGGACTGAAGCTTTCTTT.